The sequence of this TCR beta chain was determined in a study of blood T cells in healthy people across ages. About the research overall: Roughly one uniquely barcoded beta molecule per two T cells was captured. Broader study findings: Bulk PBMC profiling left naive and antigen-experienced comparisons inconclusive.

CDR3 length: 15 residues. From germline, CDR1 is SGHTA and CDR2 FQGNSA. V shed 5 bases and J 2 bases; nucleotides not matched to a gene: 8. This clonotype was observed a few times. Antigen specificity is unknown. Primed by a sample-barcoded 5' primer and a J-beta primer mix, a second PCR proceeded for about 7 to 11 cycles. One entry per CDR3 protein results from TCRdb running MiXCR on the 5' RACE reads. Among more than 900,000 distinct CDR3 sequences listed, roughly 28% were seen once. These data also formed part of another study, on T cells of mothers and their children. From that study: In this cohort, donors were three healthy Caucasian mothers plus their six children. Slightly higher, non-significant overlap characterized related mother-child pairs relative to unrelated pairs.

The rearrangement joins TRBV7-2 to TRBJ2-7; 8 nucleotides match TRBD1. Source material: blood. This TCR came from a middle-aged woman in good health. The CDR3 spells CASSPWLGQAYEQYF. CDR3 DNA: TGTGCCAGCAGCCCTTGGCTGGGACAGGCCTACGAGCAGTACTTC.